The present T cell receptor (beta chain) was sequenced within a study of blood T cell repertoires in COVID-19 (dated by TCRdb to 2018 to 2020). For the wider study: The collaborator samples originated in the United States, Italy and Spain and spanned the acute and convalescent phases of COVID-19. The prospective study material was composed of cDNA or gDNA derived from T cells, B-cell-depleted T cells, or PBMCs. The dataset comprised deeply sampled blood TCRbeta repertoires from subjects exposed to, actively infected with, or recovered from COVID-19. The repertoires were released in a freely available public database intended as a resource for research on the immune response to SARS-CoV-2. The samples were drawn from two sources: the first 160 participants of the ongoing ImmuneRACE study, and 950 to 1,500 subjects contributed by 6 global collaborators. A de-identified subject ID, COVID-19 status, age in years and sex were almost always included in the sample metadata. Where available, HLA class I and class II types were obtained from metadata supplied by the sample provider rather than from assay-based typing.

A distance of 12 bases separates the germline ends of V and J, which lose 6 bases and 0 bases respectively. Spanning cysteine to phenylalanine, the CDR3 consists of 15 amino acids. CDR3 DNA is the only sequence kept; it has 45 bases, read in frame from the first base. CDR1 and CDR2 (LNHDA, SQIVND) derive from the germline V gene (reference sequence). In Seattle, one collaborating source enrolled patients while the infection was active and tracked those patients longitudinally over the course of disease. Collaborating institutions collected whole blood in K2EDTA tubes following their own protocols. Collaborator samples were shipped for TCRbeta analysis as frozen whole blood, isolated PBMCs, or DNA extracted from either sample type. This clone was counted between two and nine times. Its cognate antigen has yet to be identified. It has no much larger one-base neighbor in the sample; base qualities were not kept.

TCRbeta CDR3 regions were amplified from genomic DNA using the immunoSEQ Assay, a bias-controlled multiplex PCR. The study's processing was this. The number of nucleated cells in each sample was estimated by amplification of reference gene primers within the assay. To quantify the absolute abundance of each unique TCRbeta CDR3 rearrangement, sequence reads were collapsed and filtered. For each sample, productive Simpson clonality was calculated as the square root of Simpson's diversity index across productive rearrangements. This is the immuneACCESS table as TCRdb keeps it, with only in-frame sequences that have V and J called. A part of the clones is gone; compared with another copy, unresolved V genes explain less than half, and the rest is unexplained. The DNA gave D and trimming, while V, J and clone size come from that table. The sample table shows about 64,000 clones, and about 80% are seen once. Together, the top ten hold 14% of the sample.

General conclusions and limits of the study: The quantity of clinical and demographic metadata differed by source and by participant and was supplied without curation.

The specimen was peripheral blood. This TCR came from a man in his 60s with COVID-19, enrolled during active disease. The rearrangement combines TRBV19 with TRBJ1-3; possibly the D gene is TRBD1, per 5 matching bases. The nucleotide sequence reads TGTGCCAGTAGCCCTCGGGGGACCTCTGGAAACACCATATATTTT. Translated, it gives CASSPRGTSGNTIYF.